These T cell receptor beta chains were read from a single sample in a study of blood T cell repertoires in COVID-19. The data were produced by immunoSEQ multiplex PCR, yet TCRdb's version contains in-frame clones alone and is incomplete. Seen here are 45,000 to 65,000 clones, 85% to 95% observed once, and the top ten hold almost 4%. The sequenced material came from peripheral blood. The receptors were gathered from a man in his forties or fifties with acute or convalescent COVID-19. The CDR3 runs from the conserved cysteine through the conserved F or W. D genes are given only for firm matches. A clone size is listed for some rows: how often the clone was seen (once, few, many), or a class if it is expanded.

abundance: -; d_gene: -; j_gene: TRBJ1-5; v_gene: TRBV18; CDR3nt: TGTGCCAGCTCAAGTACAGGGACCAATCAGCCCCAGCATTTT; CDR3aa: CASSSTGTNQPQHF
abundance: -; d_gene: -; j_gene: TRBJ1-1; v_gene: TRBV6-6; CDR3nt: TGTGCCTCGTCCGAGGGCATTGAAGCTTTCTTT; CDR3aa: CASSEGIEAFF
abundance: -; d_gene: TRBD1; j_gene: TRBJ2-1; v_gene: TRBV11-2; CDR3nt: TGTGCCAGCAGCTTGCCTGGGACAGGGGCTTATGAGCAGTTCTTC; CDR3aa: CASSLPGTGAYEQFF
abundance: -; d_gene: -; j_gene: TRBJ2-1; v_gene: TRBV11-2; CDR3nt: TGTGCCAGCAGCTTGAGGGCTAGCTCGGCCAATGAGCAGTTCTTC; CDR3aa: CASSLRASSANEQFF
abundance: -; d_gene: -; j_gene: TRBJ2-5; v_gene: TRBV7-2; CDR3nt: TGTGCCAGCAGCTTAGTTTCCAGGGGCGGAGAGACCCAGTACTTC; CDR3aa: CASSLVSRGGETQYF
abundance: once; d_gene: TRBD2; j_gene: TRBJ2-7; v_gene: TRBV5-6; CDR3nt: TGTGCCAGCAGCTTGGGACTAGCGGGAAGCGAGCAGTACTTC; CDR3aa: CASSLGLAGSEQYF
abundance: -; d_gene: TRBD1; j_gene: TRBJ2-2; v_gene: TRBV2; CDR3nt: TGTGCCAGCAGTGGGACAGGGTGGGTCGGGGAGCTGTTTTTT; CDR3aa: CASSGTGWVGELFF
abundance: -; d_gene: -; j_gene: TRBJ1-5; v_gene: TRBV5-1; CDR3nt: TGCGCCAGCAGCTTGGAAGGGGGGGGCAGGAACAATCAGCCCCAGCATTTT; CDR3aa: CASSLEGGGRNNQPQHF
abundance: once; d_gene: -; j_gene: TRBJ2-7; v_gene: TRBV4-3; CDR3nt: TGCGCCAGCAGCCAAGGCGGGTCATCCTACGAGCAGTACTTC; CDR3aa: CASSQGGSSYEQYF
abundance: -; d_gene: TRBD2; j_gene: TRBJ2-1; v_gene: TRBV19; CDR3nt: TGTGCCAGTAGTAACGGGAGGATAATGCAGTTCTTC; CDR3aa: CASSNGRIMQFF
abundance: -; d_gene: TRBD2; j_gene: TRBJ2-5; v_gene: TRBV4-1; CDR3nt: TGCGCCAGCAGCCAAGATTTGGCGGGGGTTGCGACCCAGTACTTC; CDR3aa: CASSQDLAGVATQYF
abundance: -; d_gene: TRBD1; j_gene: TRBJ2-3; v_gene: TRBV20-1; CDR3nt: TGCAGTGCTAGTAGGGACAGCAGCACAGATACGCAGTATTTT; CDR3aa: CSASRDSSTDTQYF
abundance: -; d_gene: TRBD1; j_gene: TRBJ1-4; v_gene: TRBV19; CDR3nt: TGTGCCAGTTCCAACGAACAGGGGGTCAGCCCTAATGAAAAACTGTTTTTT; CDR3aa: CASSNEQGVSPNEKLFF
abundance: -; d_gene: TRBD1; j_gene: TRBJ2-5; v_gene: TRBV7-9; CDR3nt: TGTGCCAGCAGCGTAGGGGACAGGGCGGTGGAGACCCAGTACTTC; CDR3aa: CASSVGDRAVETQYF
abundance: -; d_gene: TRBD1; j_gene: TRBJ1-6; v_gene: TRBV27; CDR3nt: TGTGCCAGCAGTCGGGACAGTTATTCACCCCTCCACTTT; CDR3aa: CASSRDSYSPLHF
abundance: -; d_gene: -; j_gene: TRBJ1-5; v_gene: TRBV18; CDR3nt: TGTGCCAGCTCAGCAGAGGCAGGGCTTCAGCCCCAGCATTTT; CDR3aa: CASSAEAGLQPQHF
abundance: once; d_gene: TRBD2; j_gene: TRBJ2-3; v_gene: TRBV27; CDR3nt: TGTGCCAGCAATAGAGCGGGAGGAGCAGATACGCAGTATTTT; CDR3aa: CASNRAGGADTQYF
abundance: -; d_gene: TRBD1; j_gene: TRBJ2-7; v_gene: TRBV6-5; CDR3nt: TGTGCCAGCAGCGCCCTGGACAGGCCCTCCTACGAGCAGTACTTC; CDR3aa: CASSALDRPSYEQYF
abundance: few; d_gene: -; j_gene: TRBJ1-4; v_gene: TRBV7-2; CDR3nt: TGTGCCAGCAGCTTAGTGAGAGGAGGGGAAAAACTGTTTTTT; CDR3aa: CASSLVRGGEKLFF
abundance: -; d_gene: TRBD2; j_gene: TRBJ2-1; v_gene: TRBV24-1; CDR3nt: TGTGCCACCAGTGATGCGGGGGGCAATGAGCAGTTCTTC; CDR3aa: CATSDAGGNEQFF